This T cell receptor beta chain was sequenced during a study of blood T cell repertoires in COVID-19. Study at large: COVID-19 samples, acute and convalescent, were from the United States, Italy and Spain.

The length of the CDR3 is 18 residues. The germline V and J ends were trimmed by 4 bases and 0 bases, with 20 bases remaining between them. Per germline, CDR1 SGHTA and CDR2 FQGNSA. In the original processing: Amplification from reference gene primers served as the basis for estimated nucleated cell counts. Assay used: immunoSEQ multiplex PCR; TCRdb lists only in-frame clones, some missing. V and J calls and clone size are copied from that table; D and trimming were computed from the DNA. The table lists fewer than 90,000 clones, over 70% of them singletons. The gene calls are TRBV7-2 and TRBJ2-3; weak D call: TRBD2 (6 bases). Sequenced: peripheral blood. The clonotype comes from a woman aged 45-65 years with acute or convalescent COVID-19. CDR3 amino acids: CASSWTALGGGSTDTQYF. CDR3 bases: TGTGCCAGCAGCTGGACGGCCCTCGGGGGAGGTAGCACAGATACGCAGTATTTT.